These T cell receptor beta chains were read from a single sample in a study of blood T cell repertoires in COVID-19. This table comes from immunoSEQ multiplex PCR, and its TCRdb copy is limited to in-frame clones, with some not included. The profile shows some 170,000 clones, approximately 80% of them singletons. The material sequenced was PBMCs or T cells enriched from blood (not recorded which). These receptors originate from a man aged 45-60 years who had recovered from COVID-19. The CDR3 runs from the conserved cysteine through the conserved F or W. A D gene is named only where the DNA matches it firmly. Where a row states a size, it is once, few, many or the class of an expanded clone; other rows omit it.

D gene	J gene	V gene	clone size	CDR3 protein	CDR3 DNA
TRBD2	TRBJ2-2	TRBV3-1/TRBV3-2	once	CASSQLVLAGGYGELFF	TGTGCCAGCAGCCAATTAGTACTAGCGGGGGGATACGGGGAGCTGTTTTTT
.	TRBJ1-2	TRBV5-1	.	CASRIAGQSFNYGYTF	TGCGCCAGCAGGATTGCGGGCCAGTCGTTTAACTATGGCTACACCTTC
TRBD1	TRBJ2-7	TRBV25-1	.	CASSDLAGTGVYEQYF	TGTGCCAGCAGTGACCTCGCCGGGACAGGGGTCTACGAGCAGTACTTC
.	TRBJ2-3	TRBV7-9	.	CASSGEGLPTDTQYF	TGTGCCAGCAGCGGAGAGGGACTTCCCACAGATACGCAGTATTTT
.	TRBJ1-3	TRBV30	once	CAWSRGKSTASSGNTIYF	TGTGCCTGGAGTAGGGGGAAGTCGACAGCGAGCTCTGGAAACACCATATATTTT
.	TRBJ1-3	TRBV6-5	.	CASRQWHGDTIYF	TGTGCCAGCAGGCAGTGGCACGGGGACACCATATATTTT
.	TRBJ1-2	TRBV2	.	CASSGDNGNYGYTF	TGTGCCAGCAGTGGAGACAATGGCAACTATGGCTACACCTTC
TRBD1	TRBJ1-2	TRBV6-5	once	CASSPQTGGLYGYTF	TGTGCCAGCAGTCCCCAGACAGGGGGCCTCTATGGCTACACCTTC
.	TRBJ2-7	TRBV6-5	few	CASQTDSYEQYF	TGTGCCAGCCAGACAGACTCCTACGAGCAGTACTTC
TRBD2	TRBJ2-3	TRBV5-4	.	CASSDRGGRTDTQYF	TGTGCCAGCAGCGACCGGGGGGGGCGTACAGATACGCAGTATTTT
TRBD1	TRBJ1-2	TRBV15	few	CATSRFGQGDGYTF	TGTGCCACCAGCAGGTTCGGACAGGGGGACGGCTACACCTTC
TRBD1	TRBJ1-5	TRBV7-9	.	CASSPTGGRVQHF	TGTGCCAGCAGCCCGACAGGGGGCAGGGTCCAGCATTTT
.	TRBJ1-2	TRBV3-1/TRBV3-2	.	CASSQRGANYGYTF	TGTGCCAGCAGCCAACGGGGAGCTAACTATGGCTACACCTTC
.	TRBJ2-5	TRBV19	.	CASNPDSAQETQYF	TGTGCCAGTAACCCCGACAGCGCCCAAGAGACCCAGTACTTC
TRBD1	TRBJ1-2	TRBV5-1	.	CASSLEGQGVSYTF	TGCGCCAGCAGCTTGGAGGGACAGGGGGTTAGCTACACCTTC
.	TRBJ2-3	TRBV7-2	.	CASSRRVAEITDTQYF	TGTGCCAGCAGCCGGCGAGTAGCGGAAATCACAGATACGCAGTATTTT
.	TRBJ1-1	TRBV5-1	.	CASSWNRNTEAFF	TGCGCCAGCAGCTGGAACAGGAACACTGAAGCTTTCTTT
TRBD1	TRBJ2-2	TRBV7-7	few	CASSLGHGQGGTGELFF	TGTGCCAGCAGCTTAGGGCACGGACAGGGGGGCACCGGGGAGCTGTTTTTT
.	TRBJ1-1	TRBV5-1	.	CASSSQGSGTEAFF	TGCGCCAGCAGCTCCCAGGGCTCGGGCACTGAAGCTTTCTTT
.	TRBJ1-4	TRBV5-1	once	CASSLGTRTNEKLFF	TGCGCCAGCAGCTTGGGCACGCGGACTAATGAAAAACTGTTTTTT
.	TRBJ1-4	TRBV18	.	CASSPLTGTSNEKLFF	TGTGCCAGCTCACCATTAACCGGGACATCTAATGAAAAACTGTTTTTT
TRBD2	TRBJ2-1	TRBV7-3	.	CASSPSGGAIEQFF	TGTGCCAGCAGCCCGAGCGGGGGGGCGATTGAGCAGTTCTTC
TRBD1	TRBJ1-2	TRBV5-1	.	CASSPSPGQALGYGYTF	TGCGCCAGCAGCCCCTCTCCGGGACAGGCGTTAGGCTATGGCTACACCTTC
.	TRBJ1-2	TRBV2	.	CASAGGGGYTF	TGTGCCAGCGCGGGGGGCGGTGGCTACACCTTC
.	TRBJ2-7	TRBV14	.	CASSQVSYEQYF	TGTGCCAGCAGCCAAGTTAGCTACGAGCAGTACTTC
.	TRBJ2-2	TRBV5-1	.	CASTLGQIGSGELFF	TGCGCCAGCACCTTGGGACAAATCGGATCCGGGGAGCTGTTTTTT
.	TRBJ2-7	TRBV4-2	.	CASSQAGSIGEQYF	TGTGCCAGCAGCCAAGCCGGGAGTATCGGCGAGCAGTACTTC
TRBD1	TRBJ1-2	TRBV6-6	.	CASSQPGQGLYGYTF	TGTGCCAGCAGTCAACCGGGACAGGGACTCTATGGCTACACCTTC
.	TRBJ1-2	TRBV7-8	.	CASSWGGRGYGYTF	TGTGCCAGCAGCTGGGGGGGACGGGGATATGGCTACACCTTC
.	TRBJ2-5	TRBV4-2	.	CASSQRLGETQYF	TGTGCCAGCAGCCAGCGACTCGGGGAGACCCAGTACTTC
TRBD2	TRBJ2-2	TRBV2	.	CASSQVWGGSRGLMNTGELFF	TGTGCCAGCAGTCAAGTTTGGGGGGGATCAAGGGGCCTGATGAACACCGGGGAGCTGTTTTTT
TRBD1	TRBJ1-4	TRBV19	.	CASSSALRQGREKLFF	TGTGCCAGTAGTTCGGCCTTAAGACAGGGTCGAGAAAAACTGTTTTTT
.	TRBJ2-1	TRBV19	large	CASTTDYNEQFF	TGTGCCAGCACGACAGACTACAATGAGCAGTTCTTC
.	TRBJ1-5	TRBV2	.	CASWAGGSNQPQHF	TGTGCCAGCTGGGCGGGCGGGAGCAATCAGCCCCAGCATTTT
.	TRBJ1-2	TRBV3-1/TRBV3-2	few	CASSQGAGMRYGYTF	TGTGCCAGCAGCCAAGGGGCAGGGATGCGATATGGCTACACCTTC
.	TRBJ1-5	TRBV5-1	.	CASSSTLPPQPQHF	TGCGCCAGCAGCTCCACTCTCCCTCCTCAGCCCCAGCATTTT
TRBD2	TRBJ2-5	TRBV5-4	.	CASSSLAMGGLETQYF	TGTGCCAGCAGCTCCCTGGCGATGGGAGGGCTAGAGACCCAGTACTTC
TRBD1	TRBJ2-7	TRBV6-5	.	CASSYQGTGSYEQYF	TGTGCCAGCAGTTACCAGGGGACAGGCTCCTACGAGCAGTACTTC
TRBD1	TRBJ2-7	TRBV5-1	.	CASSLAGQTGGGYEQYF	TGCGCCAGCAGCTTGGCCGGCCAGACAGGGGGCGGGTACGAGCAGTACTTC
.	TRBJ1-2	TRBV13	.	CASSFQGSNYGYTF	TGTGCCAGCAGCTTCCAGGGATCTAACTATGGCTACACCTTC
.	TRBJ2-1	TRBV18	.	CASSSSDRKNEQFF	TGTGCCAGCTCATCGTCTGACAGGAAAAATGAGCAGTTCTTC
TRBD2	TRBJ2-1	TRBV28	.	CASSLGGGPLYEQFF	TGTGCCAGCAGTTTAGGCGGGGGGCCCCTCTATGAGCAGTTCTTC
.	TRBJ1-1	TRBV6-5	few	CASSYQGRVEAFF	TGTGCCAGCAGTTACCAGGGGCGGGTTGAAGCTTTCTTT
.	TRBJ1-1	TRBV6-5	.	CASSSPGWDTEAFF	TGTGCCAGCAGTTCACCGGGTTGGGACACTGAAGCTTTCTTT
TRBD2	TRBJ2-4	TRBV3-1/TRBV3-2	.	CASSQRGGPAKNIQYF	TGTGCCAGCAGCCAACGCGGGGGACCAGCCAAAAACATTCAGTACTTC
.	TRBJ1-6	TRBV7-8	.	CASSLGSSYNSPLHF	TGTGCCAGCAGCTTGGGGAGCTCCTATAATTCACCCCTCCACTTT
.	TRBJ2-3	TRBV3-1/TRBV3-2	.	CASSPHQGGADTQYF	TGTGCCAGCAGCCCCCACCAGGGTGGGGCAGATACGCAGTATTTT
.	TRBJ2-7	TRBV19	.	CASRPKGTLGRDDEQYF	TGTGCCAGCCGCCCCAAGGGGACTCTGGGTAGGGACGACGAGCAGTACTTC
.	TRBJ1-2	TRBV3-1/TRBV3-2	.	CASRQSLPGWGPGTLNYGYTF	TGTGCCAGCAGGCAATCCCTCCCGGGCTGGGGCCCCGGGACACTGAACTATGGCTACACCTTC
.	TRBJ1-2	TRBV27	.	CASSFQGFGGYTF	TGTGCCAGCAGCTTTCAGGGGTTTGGTGGCTACACCTTC
.	TRBJ1-1	TRBV5-5	.	CASSLSGTRGTEAFF	TGTGCCAGCAGCTTGAGTGGGACAAGGGGCACTGAAGCTTTCTTT
TRBD1	TRBJ1-5	TRBV7-9	.	CASSQGTGFNQPQHF	TGTGCCAGCAGCCAAGGGACAGGGTTCAATCAGCCCCAGCATTTT